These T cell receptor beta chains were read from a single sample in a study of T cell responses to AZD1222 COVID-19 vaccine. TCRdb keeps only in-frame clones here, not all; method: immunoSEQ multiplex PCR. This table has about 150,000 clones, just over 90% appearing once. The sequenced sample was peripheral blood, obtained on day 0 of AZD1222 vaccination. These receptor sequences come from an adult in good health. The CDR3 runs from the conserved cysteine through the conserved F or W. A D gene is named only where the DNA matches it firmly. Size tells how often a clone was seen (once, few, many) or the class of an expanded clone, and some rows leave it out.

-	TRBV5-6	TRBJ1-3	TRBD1	CASSFMTGADTIYF	TGTGCCAGCAGCTTTATGACAGGGGCGGACACCATATATTTT
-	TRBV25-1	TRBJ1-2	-	CASSEQGTGYTF	TGTGCCAGCAGTGAACAGGGTACGGGCTACACCTTC
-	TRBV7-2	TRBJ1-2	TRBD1	CASSLNTGGGYGYTF	TGTGCCAGCAGCTTAAACACAGGGGGCGGGTATGGCTACACCTTC
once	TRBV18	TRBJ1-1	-	CASTPNRVGLNTEAFF	TGTGCCAGCACTCCGAACAGGGTGGGATTGAACACTGAAGCTTTCTTT
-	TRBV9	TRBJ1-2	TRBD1	CASSVVAGQGLGGYTF	TGTGCCAGCAGCGTAGTTGCGGGACAGGGCTTAGGCGGCTACACCTTC
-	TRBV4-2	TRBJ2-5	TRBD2	CASSQVASGGAQETQYF	TGTGCCAGCAGCCAAGTCGCTAGCGGGGGGGCACAAGAGACCCAGTACTTC
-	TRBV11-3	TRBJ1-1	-	CASSLGSEAFF	TGTGCCAGCAGCTTAGGGTCCGAAGCTTTCTTT
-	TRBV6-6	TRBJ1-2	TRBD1	CASSPGTGTLHGYTF	TGTGCCAGCAGTCCCGGGACAGGGACGCTCCATGGCTACACCTTC
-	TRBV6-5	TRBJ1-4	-	CASSFLSVNGEKLFF	TGTGCCAGCAGTTTCTTGAGCGTGAACGGTGAAAAACTGTTTTTT
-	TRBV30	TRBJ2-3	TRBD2	CAWSVLAGPTDTQYF	TGTGCCTGGAGTGTACTAGCGGGGCCCACAGATACGCAGTATTTT
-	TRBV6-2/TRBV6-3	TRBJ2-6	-	CASSSALGSGANVLTF	TGTGCCAGCAGTTCCGCCTTGGGGTCTGGGGCCAACGTCCTGACTTTC
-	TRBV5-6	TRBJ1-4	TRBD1	CASSGDRVVNEKLFF	TGTGCCAGCAGCGGGGACAGGGTGGTTAATGAAAAACTGTTTTTT
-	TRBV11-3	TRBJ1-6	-	CASSLALQVNSPLHF	TGTGCCAGCAGCTTAGCGCTACAAGTTAATTCACCCCTCCACTTT
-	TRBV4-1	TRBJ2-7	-	CASSQDIGYEQYF	TGCGCCAGCAGCCAAGATATAGGCTACGAGCAGTACTTC
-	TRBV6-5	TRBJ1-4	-	CASSYDPFEEKLFF	TGTGCCAGCAGTTACGACCCCTTCGAAGAAAAACTGTTTTTT
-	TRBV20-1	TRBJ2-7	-	CSASPHREQYF	TGCAGTGCTAGCCCCCACAGGGAGCAGTACTTC
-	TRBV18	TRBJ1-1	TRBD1	CASSPPTGGRAEAFF	TGTGCCAGCTCACCCCCGACAGGGGGGAGGGCTGAAGCTTTCTTT
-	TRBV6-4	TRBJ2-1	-	CASSDSGGDYNEQFF	TGTGCCAGCAGTGACTCAGGGGGGGATTACAATGAGCAGTTCTTC
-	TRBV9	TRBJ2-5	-	CASSVGTGQETQYF	TGTGCCAGCAGCGTAGGTACAGGGCAAGAGACCCAGTACTTC
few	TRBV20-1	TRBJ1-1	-	CSALRNTEAFF	TGCAGTGCTCTAAGGAACACTGAAGCTTTCTTT
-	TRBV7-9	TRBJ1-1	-	CASSLNTEAFF	TGTGCCAGCAGCCTGAACACTGAAGCTTTCTTT
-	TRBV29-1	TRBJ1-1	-	CSVVFLDPQTEAFF	TGCAGCGTTGTTTTTTTGGATCCTCAGACTGAAGCTTTCTTT